Only a few counts were recorded for the clone carrying this TCR beta chain. The antigen remains undetermined. The data are from a study of T-cell reconstitution after alpha-beta-depleted transplantation in children. Study-level points and caveats: Certain patients had high TCRbeta diversity at day 60, and it came from recipient T cells and thymic progenitors that survived. Expanded graft clones numbering several hundred reportedly gave rise to alpha-beta T cells about two months after transplant. Newly generated T cells supplied most T-cell counts and diversity one year post-transplant.

Molecular barcoding with unique molecular identifiers was used for the TCRbeta library. Via MiXCR, TCRdb re-called the PCR reads, giving one row per CDR3 protein. The sample shows about 500,000 distinct CDR3 sequences, over 9.5% of them seen only once. The germline V gene encodes CDR1 LNHDA and CDR2 SQIVND (reference sequence). The length of the CDR3 is 15 residues. V was cut by 5 bases and J by 3 bases, with 16 bases left in between. The sequenced sample was PBMCs, mostly from graft donor cells, obtained 180 days after TCRalphabeta/CD19-depleted stem cell transplant. V usage is TRBV19 and J usage is TRBJ1-1; weak D call: TRBD1 (5 bases). The source is a female patient aged 2-9 years who had a stem cell transplant for aplastic anemia, so the T cells may come from the graft donor. As DNA, the CDR3 is TGTGCCAGTAGTCCTCACAGGAGGAGGGACACTGAAGCTTTCTTT. Its translation: CASSPHRRRDTEAFF.